The T cell receptor beta chain under discussion was sequenced for a study of blood T cell repertoires in COVID-19. Using immunoSEQ multiplex PCR, the repertoire was profiled, and TCRdb retains in-frame clones only, with some absent. The repertoire has about 210,000 clones, more than 70% of them found once; the top ten carry 4.3%. A single count supports this clone. V shed 5 bases and J shed 0 bases, with 22 bases lying between them. This CDR3 comprises 18 residues. The germline CDR1 and CDR2 sequences are SEHNR and FQNEAQ (reference sequence). The study drew participants aged roughly 18 to 89 years from 24 US areas.

The sample was PBMCs or T cells enriched from blood (not recorded which). The TCR comes from a man aged 30 to 39 with acute COVID-19. This rearrangement joins TRBV7-9 to TRBJ1-1, with no clear D. The chain's CDR3 is CASSLNGRVSLMNTEAFF. The CDR3, as DNA: TGTGCCAGCAGCCTGAACGGTCGGGTCAGCCTCATGAACACTGAAGCTTTCTTT.